This TCR beta chain was sequenced in a study of blood T cell repertoires in COVID-19. Germline V gene sequence: CDR1 SQVTM, CDR2 ANQGSEA. CDR3 length equals 9 residues. V lost 6 bases and J 6 bases, leaving 5 bases between the germline ends. The table came from immunoSEQ multiplex PCR; TCRdb's copy has only in-frame clones and leaves some out. The repertoire includes 330,000 or so clones, 92% of them detected once, and approximately 18% sits in the top ten. The J gene is TRBJ1-2, the V gene TRBV29-1; D gene unclear. The sample comprised PBMCs or T cells enriched from blood (not recorded which). This TCR was recovered from a woman aged 25 to 39 who had recovered from COVID-19. CDR3: CSVRNGYTF. The CDR3, as DNA: TGCAGCGTCAGGAATGGCTACACCTTC. The full variable domain, completed using reference TRBV29-1 and TRBJ1-2, is SAVISQKPSRDICQRGTSLTIQCQVDSQVTMMFWYRQQPGQSLTLIATANQGSEATYESGFVIDKFPISRPNLTFSTLTVSNMSPEDSSIYLCSVRNGYTFGSGTRLTVV.